The 5 T cell receptor beta chains presented below share a single source sample, sequenced in a study of blood T cell repertoires in COVID-19 (dated by TCRdb to 2019 to 2021). The library came from the immunoSEQ multiplex PCR assay. TCRdb holds this immuneACCESS table with in-frame rearrangements only. Some clones are missing; in checked studies, unresolved V genes explain under half, and the rest has no known cause. For this sample there are some 200,000 clones; roughly 80% appear just once. In total, the top ten clones hold more than 7% of the sample. Sequenced material: peripheral blood. These receptors came from an older woman with acute or convalescent COVID-19.

Only one count was recorded for this clone. Other DNA sequences from this sample encode an identical CDR3 as well. V is TRBV18 and J is TRBJ1-2; weak D call: TRBD1 (5 bases). Per germline, CDR1 KGHSH and CDR2 LQKENI. CDR3 length: 15 residues. V was clipped by 0 bases and J by 2 bases, with 10 bases between them. The CDR3 spells CASSPPAGWNYGYTF. The CDR3 DNA sequence: TGTGCCAGCTCACCACCCGCAGGGTGGAACTATGGCTACACCTTC.

The sample holds one count of this clone. This chain links TRBV9 with TRBJ1-4, with a tentative D call TRBD1 (5 bases). Germline V CDR1 and CDR2: SGDLS, YYNGEE. The CDR3 totals 15 residues. V was pared by 2 bases and J by 8 bases, with 16 bases between. Here the CDR3 DNA reads TGTGCCAGCAGCGTCGACACAGGCTACGAGGAAAAACTGTTTTTT. Its protein product is CASSVDTGYEEKLFF.

The V call is TRBV10-3, the J call TRBJ2-5, with 14 bases matching TRBD2. After removal of 10 bases from V and 4 bases from J, the junction contained 8 bases not matched to a gene. This CDR3 region has 15 residues. Germline V gene sequence: CDR1 ENHRY, CDR2 SYGVKD. CDR3 DNA sequence: TGTGCCACTCGGACTAGCGGGGGGCTAGGAGAGACCCAGTACTTC. It is translated as CATRTSGGLGETQYF.

CDR3 in DNA: TGTGCCAGCAGTTCCCCGGGACAGGGCAATGAAAAACTGTTTTTT. Translation: CASSSPGQGNEKLFF. The V and J genes are TRBV6-5 and TRBJ1-4, with 9 bases fitting TRBD1. The CDR3 is made up of 15 amino acids. Losses at the gene ends were 4 bases for V and 5 bases for J; bases not matched to a gene: 5. CDR1 MNHEY and CDR2 SVGAGI come from the germline V gene.

This sequence joins TRBV27 and TRBJ2-2; possible D gene TRBD1, 6 bases. Germline values: CDR1 MNHEY, CDR2 SMNVEV (reference sequence). This CDR3 is 16 amino acids long. V lost 6 bases and J lost 7, with 21 bases in between. CDR3 in DNA: TGTGCCAGCAGCAAACTTACAGGGTTGGGAGTCGGGGAGCTGTTTTTT. Protein: CASSKLTGLGVGELFF.